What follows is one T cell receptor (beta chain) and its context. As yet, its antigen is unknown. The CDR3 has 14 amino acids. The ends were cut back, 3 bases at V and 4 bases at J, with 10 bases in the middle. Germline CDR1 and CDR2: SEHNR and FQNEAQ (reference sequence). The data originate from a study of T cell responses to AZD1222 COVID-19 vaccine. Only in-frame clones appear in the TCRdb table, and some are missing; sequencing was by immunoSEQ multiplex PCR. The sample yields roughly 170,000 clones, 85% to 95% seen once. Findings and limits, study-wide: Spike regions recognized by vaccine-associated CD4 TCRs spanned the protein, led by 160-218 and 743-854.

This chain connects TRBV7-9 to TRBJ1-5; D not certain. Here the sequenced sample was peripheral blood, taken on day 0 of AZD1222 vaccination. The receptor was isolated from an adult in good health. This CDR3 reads CASSFDGVNQPQHF. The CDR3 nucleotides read TGTGCCAGCAGCTTTGATGGAGTTAATCAGCCCCAGCATTTT.